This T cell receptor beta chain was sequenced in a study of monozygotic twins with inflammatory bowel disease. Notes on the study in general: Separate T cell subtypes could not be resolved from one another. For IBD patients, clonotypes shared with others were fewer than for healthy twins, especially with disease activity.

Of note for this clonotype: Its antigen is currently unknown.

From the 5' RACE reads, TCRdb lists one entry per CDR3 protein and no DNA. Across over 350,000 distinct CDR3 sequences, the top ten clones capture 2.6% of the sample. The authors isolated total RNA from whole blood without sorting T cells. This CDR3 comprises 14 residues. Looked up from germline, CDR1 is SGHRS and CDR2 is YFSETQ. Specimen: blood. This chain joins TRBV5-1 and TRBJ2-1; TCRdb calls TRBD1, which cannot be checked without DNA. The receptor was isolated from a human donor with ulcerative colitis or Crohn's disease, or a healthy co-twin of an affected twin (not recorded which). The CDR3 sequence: CASSEAGVVNEQFF.